This TCR beta chain was identified during a study of naive and memory T cell subsets. The CDR3 has 15 amino acids. The germline V and J ends were trimmed by 7 bases and 3 bases, with 15 bases remaining between them. The beta constant-region primer was an equimolar mix of two oligonucleotides covering TRBC1 and TRBC2. Four rounds of PCR amplified the ligated cDNA using nested alpha and beta constant-region primers plus SP2. Using its own MiXCR run on the UMI-ligation and nested PCR reads, TCRdb lists one record per CDR3 protein. The sample includes tens of thousands of distinct CDR3 sequences, approximately 10% of them seen just once.

The V gene is TRBV12-3 or TRBV12-4, the J gene TRBJ1-4; D may be TRBD1 (5 bases). The sequence came from a human donor in good health. Sequencing was carried out using naive CD8+ T cells from blood. The CDR3 DNA sequence: TGTGCCAGCACCTTCGGACCAGGGTCTAATGAAAAACTGTTTTTT. It specifies CASTFGPGSNEKLFF.